Listed below are T cell receptor beta chains from one sample, sequenced in a study of blood T cell repertoires in COVID-19. Generated by immunoSEQ multiplex PCR, the TCRdb table keeps only in-frame clones and is missing some. The table includes around 370,000 clones, roughly 89% detected once. The material sequenced was peripheral blood. The receptors stem from a woman in her late teens or twenties who had recovered from COVID-19. Both conserved end residues are part of each CDR3. D genes are given only for firm matches. Part of the rows lack a size; the others show once, few, many or a class for expanded clones.

cdr3_nt	cdr3_aa	v_call	j_call	clone_size	d_call
TGTGCCAGCAGTACAGGGATCCCAGAGACCCAGTACTTC	CASSTGIPETQYF	TRBV6-5	TRBJ2-5	-	-
TGTGCCAGCAGCCTGGGACTAGCGGGAGGACAAGAGACCCAGTACTTC	CASSLGLAGGQETQYF	TRBV7-9	TRBJ2-5	-	TRBD2
TGTGCCTGGTCCAAGACTAGCGGGGAGATCTACAATGAGCAGTTCTTC	CAWSKTSGEIYNEQFF	TRBV30	TRBJ2-1	-	TRBD2
TGTGCCAGCAGTTACTATAAGGGGCACACTGAAGCTTTCTTT	CASSYYKGHTEAFF	TRBV6-5	TRBJ1-1	-	-
TGTGCCAGCAGCTTAGGAGGGGGCGGCTACACCTTC	CASSLGGGGYTF	TRBV7-2	TRBJ1-2	-	TRBD1
TGTGCCAGTAGTATAACAGGGGTCGGTGAAAAACTGTTTTTT	CASSITGVGEKLFF	TRBV19	TRBJ1-4	-	TRBD1
TGTGCCAGCAGTTTCAGCGGAATACCCACAGATACGCAGTATTTT	CASSFSGIPTDTQYF	TRBV28	TRBJ2-3	once	-
TGTGCCACCAGTGTCGACGGGACCGGGGAGCTGTTTTTT	CATSVDGTGELFF	TRBV24-1	TRBJ2-2	-	-
TGTGCCAGCAGCGTAGCGGTGGGGGCCGGGGGCTACACCTTC	CASSVAVGAGGYTF	TRBV9	TRBJ1-2	-	-
TGTGCCATCTATCCTGGGGGGGACCCCAATGAGCAGTTCTTC	CAIYPGGDPNEQFF	TRBV10-3	TRBJ2-1	-	TRBD2
TGTGCCAGCTCACCTTATCAGGTGAACACTGAAGCTTTCTTT	CASSPYQVNTEAFF	TRBV18	TRBJ1-1	-	-
TGCAGTGCTAGTAGGCGGAGTAATGAAAAACTGTTTTTT	CSASRRSNEKLFF	TRBV20-1	TRBJ1-4	-	-